Included here is one T cell receptor beta chain sequence, with context. The CDR3 is 15 amino acids. CDR1 and CDR2 from the germline V gene are KGHDR and SFDVKD. Trimming removed 4 bases from V and 5 bases from J; junction bases left unmatched: 6. TCRdb's table, derived via immunoSEQ multiplex PCR, lists solely in-frame clones and lacks some. The table includes around 30,000 clones, about 85% detected once. The source of the sample is a study of blood T cell repertoires in COVID-19. The sample taken for sequencing was peripheral blood. The TCR was taken from a man aged 50 or older with active or convalescent COVID-19. The chain is built from TRBV24-1 and TRBJ1-3; 8 nucleotides agree with TRBD1. Written as DNA, the CDR3 is TGTGCCACCAGTGACCCGGACAGGGATAGAAACACCATATATTTT. Its translation: CATSDPDRDRNTIYF.